This T cell receptor (beta chain) originates from a study of vaccination and CD4 T cells after COVID-19. Across the study: The peptides that stimulated the cells were overlapping spike peptides from SARS-CoV-2, HCoV-NL63, HCoV-OC43 and HCoV-229E.

Documented treatment: approximately 10-day PBMC culture with coronavirus spike peptide pools or control peptides (ViraFEST assay). An unexposed donor provided the CD4+ T cells, which were collected before the COVID-19 pandemic (2011-2018). Scientists ran DNA taken from cultured CD4+ T cells through the Oncomine TCR Beta short-read assay for sequencing. From the PCR reads, TCRdb called clonotypes with MiXCR, one entry per CDR3 protein. In the table there are approximately 8,000 distinct CDR3 sequences, roughly 45% of which are singletons. The junction had 1 base not matched to a gene; V was cut back by 0 bases and J by 3 bases. Germline CDR1 and CDR2: LNHNV and YYDKDF (reference sequence). This CDR3 is built from 14 residues. This clonotype was counted a few times. Antigen specificity is unknown.

The rearrangement links TRBV15 to TRBJ1-1, with 7 bases lining up with TRBD1. The sequence derives from a human donor in good health. What was sequenced was CD4+ T cells from blood, cultured in vitro. The CDR3 reads CATSRDRGYTEAFF. CDR3 bases: TGTGCCACCAGCAGAGACAGGGGGTACACTGAAGCTTTCTTT.